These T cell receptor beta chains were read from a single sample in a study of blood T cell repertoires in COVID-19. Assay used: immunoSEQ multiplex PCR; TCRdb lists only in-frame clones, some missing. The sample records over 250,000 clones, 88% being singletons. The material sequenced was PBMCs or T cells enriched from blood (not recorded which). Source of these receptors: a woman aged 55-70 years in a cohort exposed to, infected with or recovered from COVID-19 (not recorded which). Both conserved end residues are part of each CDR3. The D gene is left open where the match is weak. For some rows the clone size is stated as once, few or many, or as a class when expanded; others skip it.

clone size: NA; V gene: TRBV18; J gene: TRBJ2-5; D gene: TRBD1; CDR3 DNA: TGTGCCAGCTCACAATCCGCTCCCCTAGGGACAGGGGGCCGAGAGACCCAGTACTTC; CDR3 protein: CASSQSAPLGTGGRETQYF
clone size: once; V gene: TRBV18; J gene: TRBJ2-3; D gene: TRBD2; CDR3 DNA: TGTGCCAGCTCACCAGGGACTAGCGGCACAGATACGCAGTATTTT; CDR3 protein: CASSPGTSGTDTQYF
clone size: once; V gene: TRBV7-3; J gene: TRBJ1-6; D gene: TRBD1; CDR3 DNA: TGTGCCAGCAGCTCCGGGACAGATAATTCACCCCTCCACTTT; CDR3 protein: CASSSGTDNSPLHF
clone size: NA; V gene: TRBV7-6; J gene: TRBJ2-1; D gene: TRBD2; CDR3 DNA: TGTGCCAGCAGCCCCAGACTAGCGGGCAGCTCCTACAATGAGCAGTTCTTC; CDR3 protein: CASSPRLAGSSYNEQFF
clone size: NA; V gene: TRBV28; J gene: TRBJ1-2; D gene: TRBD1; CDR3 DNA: TGTGCCAGCAGGACCCCGGGACAGGGGGACTACACCTTC; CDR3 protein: CASRTPGQGDYTF
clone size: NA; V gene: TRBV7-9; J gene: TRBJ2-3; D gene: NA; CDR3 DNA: TGTGCCAGCAGCCCTAGCACAGATACGCAGTATTTT; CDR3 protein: CASSPSTDTQYF
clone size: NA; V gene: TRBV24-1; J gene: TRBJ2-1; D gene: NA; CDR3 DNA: NA; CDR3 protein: CATSDSVAVLNEQFF
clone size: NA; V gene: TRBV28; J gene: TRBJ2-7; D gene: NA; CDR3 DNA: TGTGCCAGCAGTTTATCCCCTTTTTCAGGGTCCGAGCAGTACTTC; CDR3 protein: CASSLSPFSGSEQYF
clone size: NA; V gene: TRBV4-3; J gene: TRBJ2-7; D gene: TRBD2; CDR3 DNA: TGCGCCAGCAGCCAAATTCCGAACCCCGGACTAGCGGGCTTATACGAGCAGTACTTC; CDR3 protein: CASSQIPNPGLAGLYEQYF
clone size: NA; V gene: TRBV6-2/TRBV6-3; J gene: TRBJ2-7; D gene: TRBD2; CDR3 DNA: TGTGCCAGCAGTCCGGGACTAGCGGTCTCCTACGAGCAGTACTTC; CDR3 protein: CASSPGLAVSYEQYF
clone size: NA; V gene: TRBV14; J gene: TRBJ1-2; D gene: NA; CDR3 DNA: TGTGCCAGCAGCCGAGGTGCGGGGGGGTATGGCTACACCTTC; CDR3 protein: CASSRGAGGYGYTF
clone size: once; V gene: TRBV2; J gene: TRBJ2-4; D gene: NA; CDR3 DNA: TGTGCCAGCAGTGACCAGGGTGACAAAAACATTCAGTACTTC; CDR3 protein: CASSDQGDKNIQYF
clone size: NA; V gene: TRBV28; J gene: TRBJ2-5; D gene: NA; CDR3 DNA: TGTGCCAGCCAGGGGTACCAAGAGACCCAGTACTTC; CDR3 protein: CASQGYQETQYF
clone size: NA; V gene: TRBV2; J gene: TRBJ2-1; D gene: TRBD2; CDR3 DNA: TGTGCCAGCACCAAGGCTAGCGGGAGTTACAATGAGCAGTTCTTC; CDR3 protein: CASTKASGSYNEQFF
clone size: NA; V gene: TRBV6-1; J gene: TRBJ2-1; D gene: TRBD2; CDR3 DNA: TGTGCCAGCAGTGGACCCCCTAGCGGGAGGGCCGGGGGGTCATTAAATGAGCAGTTCTTC; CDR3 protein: CASSGPPSGRAGGSLNEQFF
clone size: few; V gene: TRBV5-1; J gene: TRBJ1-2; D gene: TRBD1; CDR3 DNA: TGCGCCAGCAGCTCAACCGCGACAGGGGACTATGGCTACACCTTC; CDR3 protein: CASSSTATGDYGYTF
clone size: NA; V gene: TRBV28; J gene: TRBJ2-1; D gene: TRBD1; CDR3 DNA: TGTGCCAGCACCCGGGACAGGAATTCCTACAATGAGCAGTTCTTC; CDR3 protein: CASTRDRNSYNEQFF
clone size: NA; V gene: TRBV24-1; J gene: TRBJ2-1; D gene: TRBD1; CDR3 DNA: TGTGCCACTCAGGGGGTGGGGATCTCCTACAATGAGCAGTTCTTC; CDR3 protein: CATQGVGISYNEQFF
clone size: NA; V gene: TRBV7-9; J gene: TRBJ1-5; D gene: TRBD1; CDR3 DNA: TGTGCCAGCAGCTCCGTCGGGGACAGGGGGCGTCAGCCCCAGCATTTT; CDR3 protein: CASSSVGDRGRQPQHF
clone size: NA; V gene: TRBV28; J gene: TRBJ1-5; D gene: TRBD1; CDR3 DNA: TGTGCCATAACTCCCGGGACAGGGGGGAATCAGCCCCAGCATTTT; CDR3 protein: CAITPGTGGNQPQHF
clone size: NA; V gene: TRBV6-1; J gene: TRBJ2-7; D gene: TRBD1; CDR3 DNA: TGTGCCAGCAGTGATCGGGACAGGGTCTCCTACGAGCAGTACTTC; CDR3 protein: CASSDRDRVSYEQYF
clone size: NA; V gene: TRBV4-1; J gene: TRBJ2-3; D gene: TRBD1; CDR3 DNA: TGCGCCAGCAGCCAAGATTGGGGGGACAGGGGAATTACAGATACGCAGTATTTT; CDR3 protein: CASSQDWGDRGITDTQYF
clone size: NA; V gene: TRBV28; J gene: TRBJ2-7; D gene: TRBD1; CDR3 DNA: TGTGCCAGCAGCCTTACTATCGGGACAGGGGGTTACGAGCAGTACTTC; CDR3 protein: CASSLTIGTGGYEQYF
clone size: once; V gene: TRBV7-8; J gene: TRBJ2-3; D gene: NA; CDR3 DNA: TGTGCCAGCAGGCCCGGTACAGGGTTGGGGGCAGATACGCAGTATTTT; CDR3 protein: CASRPGTGLGADTQYF
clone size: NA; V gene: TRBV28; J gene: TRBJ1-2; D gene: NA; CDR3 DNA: TGTGCCAGCAGTTTAGTCACAGGGAATGGCTACACCTTC; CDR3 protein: CASSLVTGNGYTF
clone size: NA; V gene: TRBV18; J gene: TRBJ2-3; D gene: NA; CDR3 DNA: TGTGCCAGCTCACCGGCTCGGAGTAGGACAGATACGCAGTATTTT; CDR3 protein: CASSPARSRTDTQYF
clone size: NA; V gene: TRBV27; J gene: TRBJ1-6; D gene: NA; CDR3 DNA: TGTGCCTCCCATCCCCAGGGGCGGAATTCACCCCTCCACTTT; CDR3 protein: CASHPQGRNSPLHF
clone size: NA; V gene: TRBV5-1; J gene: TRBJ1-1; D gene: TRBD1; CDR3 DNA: TGCGCCAGCAGCTGGGACAGGGCCTTAGAAAACACTGAAGCTTTCTTT; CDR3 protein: CASSWDRALENTEAFF
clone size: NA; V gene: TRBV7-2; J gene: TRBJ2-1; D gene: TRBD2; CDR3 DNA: TGTGCCAGCAGCTACTCCCTTGGGACTAGCGGAGGGAACAATGAGCAGTTCTTC; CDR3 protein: CASSYSLGTSGGNNEQFF
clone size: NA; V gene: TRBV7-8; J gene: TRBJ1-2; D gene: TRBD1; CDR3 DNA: TGTGCCAGCAGCGTGGGACAGGGGGCGAGGAATGGCTACACCTTC; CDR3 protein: CASSVGQGARNGYTF
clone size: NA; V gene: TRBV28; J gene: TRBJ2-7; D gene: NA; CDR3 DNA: TGTGCCAGCAGTTTAGGGGGGTATGGGAAATCCGCCTACGAGCAGTACTTC; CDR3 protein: CASSLGGYGKSAYEQYF
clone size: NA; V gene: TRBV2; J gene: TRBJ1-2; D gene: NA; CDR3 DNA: TGTGCCAGCAGTACACAGTATGGCTACACCTTC; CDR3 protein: CASSTQYGYTF
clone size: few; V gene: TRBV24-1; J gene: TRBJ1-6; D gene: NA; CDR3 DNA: TGTGCCACCAGTGAGCGGACACAAGCAATGAGCTCCTATAATTCACCCCTCCACTTT; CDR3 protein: CATSERTQAMSSYNSPLHF
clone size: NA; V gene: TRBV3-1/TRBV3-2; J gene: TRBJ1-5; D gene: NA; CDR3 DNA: TGTGCCAGCAGCCATGATCCGGATCAGCCCCAGCATTTT; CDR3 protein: CASSHDPDQPQHF
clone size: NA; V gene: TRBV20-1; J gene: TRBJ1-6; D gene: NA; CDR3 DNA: TGCAGTGCTAGTGTCTTGGGGGGTGAAGCCTATAATTCACCCCTCCACTTT; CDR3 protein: CSASVLGGEAYNSPLHF
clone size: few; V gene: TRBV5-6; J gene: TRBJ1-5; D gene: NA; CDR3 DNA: TGTGCCAGCAGCTCCGGGGGGGCAGGGAGGAAGCCCCAGCATTTT; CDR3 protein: CASSSGGAGRKPQHF
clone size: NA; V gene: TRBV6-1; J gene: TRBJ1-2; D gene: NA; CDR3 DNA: TGTGCCAGCAGTGGACAGTCCCGGACCGCTACGAACTATGGCTACACCTTC; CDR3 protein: CASSGQSRTATNYGYTF
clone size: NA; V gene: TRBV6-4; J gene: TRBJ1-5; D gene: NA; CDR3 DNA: TGTGCCAGCAGCCAACAGGGAGGGGGGAATCAGCCCCAGCATTTT; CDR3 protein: CASSQQGGGNQPQHF
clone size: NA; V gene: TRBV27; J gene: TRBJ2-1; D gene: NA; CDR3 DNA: TGTGCCAGCAGTTTGGCGAGCGGCCGGACCTTTAGGAATGAGCAGTTCTTC; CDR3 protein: CASSLASGRTFRNEQFF
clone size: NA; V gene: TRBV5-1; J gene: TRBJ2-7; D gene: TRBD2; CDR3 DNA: TGCGCCAGCAGGCAGCGGGGGACCTCCTACGAGCAGTACTTC; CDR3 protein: CASRQRGTSYEQYF
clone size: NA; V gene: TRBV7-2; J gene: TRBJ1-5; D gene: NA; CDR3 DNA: TGTGCCAGCAGGAAAGCGGGGGCAGCTAATCAGCCCCAGCATTTT; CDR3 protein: CASRKAGAANQPQHF
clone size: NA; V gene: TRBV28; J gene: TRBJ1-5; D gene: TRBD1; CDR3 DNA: TGTGCCAGCAGCCCCGGGACAGGCAATCAGCCCCAGCATTTT; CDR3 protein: CASSPGTGNQPQHF
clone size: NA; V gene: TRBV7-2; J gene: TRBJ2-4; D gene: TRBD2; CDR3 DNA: TGTGCCAGCAGACCACTAGCGGGGCAGAAAAACATTCAGTACTTC; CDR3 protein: CASRPLAGQKNIQYF
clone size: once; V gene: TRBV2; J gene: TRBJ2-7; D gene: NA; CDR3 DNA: TGTGCCAGCAGAGACTGGCCTTCTCGCTACGAGCAGTACTTC; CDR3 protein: CASRDWPSRYEQYF